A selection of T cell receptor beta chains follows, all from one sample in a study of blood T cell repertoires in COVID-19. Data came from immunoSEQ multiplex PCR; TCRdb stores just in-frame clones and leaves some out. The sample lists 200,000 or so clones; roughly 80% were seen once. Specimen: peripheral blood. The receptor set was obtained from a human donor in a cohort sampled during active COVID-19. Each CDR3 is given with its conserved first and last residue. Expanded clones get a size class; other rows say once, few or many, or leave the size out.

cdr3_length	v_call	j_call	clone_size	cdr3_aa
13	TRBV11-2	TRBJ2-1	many	CASSLEVGNEQFF
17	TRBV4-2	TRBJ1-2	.	CASSPPTGQNPNYGYTF
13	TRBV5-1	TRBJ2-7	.	CASSLTSVYEQYF
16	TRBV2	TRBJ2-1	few	CASRPRGSGSTSEQFF
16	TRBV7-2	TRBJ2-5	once	CASSSGLAAYQETQYF
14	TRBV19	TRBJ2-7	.	CASSNTGRVYEQYF
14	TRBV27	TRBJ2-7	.	CASSLVSGMVEQYF
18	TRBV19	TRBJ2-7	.	CASSIRGTANARGYEQYF
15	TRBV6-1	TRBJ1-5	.	CASSEAGGSRQPQHF
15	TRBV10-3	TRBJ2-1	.	CAISDPAGANNEQFF
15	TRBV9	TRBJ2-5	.	CASTIGPSGGETQYF
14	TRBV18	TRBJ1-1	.	CASSPGGGTTEAFF
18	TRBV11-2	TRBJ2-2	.	CASSFSGPPFANTGELFF
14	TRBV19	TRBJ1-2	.	CASSPSTGTYGYTF
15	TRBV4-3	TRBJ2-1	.	CASSQGLGGGSEQFF
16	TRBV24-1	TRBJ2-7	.	CATSAPKTGGSYEQYF
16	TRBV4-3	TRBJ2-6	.	CASSQDRSSGANVLTF
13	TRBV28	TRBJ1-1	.	CASSLLANTEAFF
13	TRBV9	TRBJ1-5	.	CASSVETDQPQHF
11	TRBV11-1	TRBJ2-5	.	CASSSEETQYF
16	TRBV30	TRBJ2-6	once	CAWMGRMFSGANVLTF
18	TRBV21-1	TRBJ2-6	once	CASSKDQREYAGANVLTF
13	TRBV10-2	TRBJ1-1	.	CASIFRMNTEAFF
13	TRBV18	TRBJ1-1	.	CASSPPPGQEAFF
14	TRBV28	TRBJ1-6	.	CASSQGANNSPLHF
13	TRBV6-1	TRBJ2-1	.	CASSEPSRRFAFF
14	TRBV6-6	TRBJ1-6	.	CASGTTGGNSPLHF
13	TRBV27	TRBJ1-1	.	CASSYAGSTEAFF
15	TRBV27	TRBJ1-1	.	CASSLNRRGGTEAFF
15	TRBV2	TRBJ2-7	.	CASSGIAVASYEQYF
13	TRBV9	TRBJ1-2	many	CASSAGTVYGYTF
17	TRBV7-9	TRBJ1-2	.	CASSYRQGGRTHRGYTF
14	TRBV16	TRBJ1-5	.	CASSQRDSLWPQHF
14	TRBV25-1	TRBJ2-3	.	CASAPRGNTDTQYF
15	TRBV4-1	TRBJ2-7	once	CASSQGTGGPYEQYF
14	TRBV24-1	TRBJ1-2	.	CATSDSGVNYGYTF
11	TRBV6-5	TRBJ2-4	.	CASSYLSNQYF
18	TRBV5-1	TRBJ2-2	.	CASIAGTSGRKNTGELFF
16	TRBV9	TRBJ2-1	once	CASSASTGLASNEQFF
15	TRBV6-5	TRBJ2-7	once	CASQDRTGAHYEQYF
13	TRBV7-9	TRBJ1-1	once	CASTGRGGPEAFF
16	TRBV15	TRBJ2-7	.	CATSRDLGQASYEQYF
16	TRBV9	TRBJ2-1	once	CASSGGLAGSYNEQFF
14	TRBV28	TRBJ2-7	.	CASSWGGSSYEQYF
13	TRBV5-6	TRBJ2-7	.	CASSLGQSYEQYF
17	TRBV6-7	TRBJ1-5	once	CASSYPRGGHSNQPQHF
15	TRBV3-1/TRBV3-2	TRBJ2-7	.	CASSYRGRPGNEQYF
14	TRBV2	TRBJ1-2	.	CASSGQTINYGYTF
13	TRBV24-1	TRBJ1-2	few	CATSPAGGFGYTF